The rows below give T cell receptor beta chains drawn from one sample of a study of early T cells in non-severe SARS-CoV-2 infection. TCRdb processed the 5' RACE reads anew with MiXCR; each CDR3 protein has one entry. The table has some 30,000 distinct CDR3 sequences, over 6.5% seen once; the top ten hold over 35%. What was sequenced was whole blood. The source is an adult who was a healthcare worker with PCR-confirmed SARS-CoV-2 infection or an uninfected control (not recorded which). Both conserved end residues are trimmed from each CDR3.

j_call v_call cdr3_aa
TRBJ2-2 TRBV18 ASSPLRWDTGELF
TRBJ2-7 TRBV20-1 SASRNRLEQY
TRBJ1-5 TRBV18 ASSPVHSGTSGDPQH
TRBJ2-2 TRBV7-2 ASSLVGTSITGELF
TRBJ1-2 TRBV5-1 ASSSKQGTYGYT
TRBJ1-3 TRBV27 ASSPKGGRQGGGNTIY
TRBJ2-7 TRBV7-6 ASSRGTDPSSYEQY
TRBJ1-2 TRBV6-1 ASSNAGRINYGYT
TRBJ2-3 TRBV20-1 SGGGGTDTQY
TRBJ2-1 TRBV7-9 ASSPWTYNEQF
TRBJ1-3 TRBV5-1 ASSLAAGVNSGNTIY
TRBJ2-7 TRBV6-5 ASSSVGQGPYEQY
TRBJ1-5 TRBV6-2/TRBV6-3 ASRTTGRNQPQH
TRBJ2-7 TRBV11-2 ASSPPWGAYEQY
TRBJ2-3 TRBV19 ASSISSANTDTQY
TRBJ1-6 TRBV7-2 ASSPGQSNSPLH
TRBJ2-1 TRBV7-8 ASSGTGGIPSEQF
TRBJ1-3 TRBV6-6 ASRRARNTIY
TRBJ2-2 TRBV7-2 ASSVLEELF
TRBJ2-1 TRBV6-1 ASSVDSTNSYNEQF
TRBJ2-5 TRBV7-9 ASSLSRDHQETQY
TRBJ2-1 TRBV5-1 ASSLALGDNEQF
TRBJ2-5 TRBV11-2 ASSFPHSGRPSGTQY
TRBJ2-7 TRBV2 ASSGDRASEQY
TRBJ1-2 TRBV20-1 SARTNSPGTDYGYT
TRBJ2-2 TRBV12-3/TRBV12-4 ASSNPRLAGVTGELF
TRBJ2-3 TRBV20-1 SAAPRGRSTDTQY
TRBJ2-1 TRBV27 ASLAGGPYNEQF
TRBJ2-1 TRBV30 AWIGDRNNEQF